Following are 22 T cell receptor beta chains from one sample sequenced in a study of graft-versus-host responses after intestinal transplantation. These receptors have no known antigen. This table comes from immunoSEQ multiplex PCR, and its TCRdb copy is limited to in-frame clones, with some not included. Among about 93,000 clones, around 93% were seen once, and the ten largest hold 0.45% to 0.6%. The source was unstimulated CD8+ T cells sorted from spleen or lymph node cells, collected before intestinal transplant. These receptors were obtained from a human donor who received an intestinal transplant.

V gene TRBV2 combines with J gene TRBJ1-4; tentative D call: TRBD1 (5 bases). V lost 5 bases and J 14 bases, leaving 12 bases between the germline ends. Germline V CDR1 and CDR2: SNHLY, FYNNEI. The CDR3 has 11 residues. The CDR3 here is CASSSGLRLFF. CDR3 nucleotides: TGTGCCAGCAGTTCAGGGTTGAGGCTGTTTTTT.

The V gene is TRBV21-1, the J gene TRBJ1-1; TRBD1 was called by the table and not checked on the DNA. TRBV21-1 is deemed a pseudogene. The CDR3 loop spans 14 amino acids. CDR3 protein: CASSNQGSRTEAFF. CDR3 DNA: TGTGCCAGCAGCAACCAGGGGTCGCGGACTGAAGCTTTCTTT.

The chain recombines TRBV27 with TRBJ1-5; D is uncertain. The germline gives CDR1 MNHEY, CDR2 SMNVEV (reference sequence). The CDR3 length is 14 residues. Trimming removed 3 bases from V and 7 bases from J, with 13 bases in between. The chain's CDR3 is CASSLAPSGQPQHF. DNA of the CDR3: TGTGCCAGCAGTTTGGCCCCATCGGGGCAGCCCCAGCATTTT.

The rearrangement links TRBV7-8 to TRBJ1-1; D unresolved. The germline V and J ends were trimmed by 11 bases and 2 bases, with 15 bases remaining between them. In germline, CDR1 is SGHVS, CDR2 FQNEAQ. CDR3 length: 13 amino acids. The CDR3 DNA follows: TGTGCCTCGCGATGGGCAGTAAACACTGAAGCTTTCTTT. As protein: CASRWAVNTEAFF.

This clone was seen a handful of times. The CDR3 coding sequence is TGTGCCAGCGGAGAGACTCCTGAAGCTTTCTTT. Protein sequence: CASGETPEAFF. The chain links TRBV19 to TRBJ1-1; D is uncertain. The CDR3 consists of 11 residues. CDR1 is LNHDA, CDR2 SQIVND, per germline (reference sequence). Between the trimmed V and J ends, which lost 9 bases and 6 bases, there was a span of 11 bases.

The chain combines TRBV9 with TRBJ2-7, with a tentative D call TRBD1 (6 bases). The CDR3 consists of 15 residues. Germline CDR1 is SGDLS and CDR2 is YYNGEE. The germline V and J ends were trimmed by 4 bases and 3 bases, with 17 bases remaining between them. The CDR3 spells CASSTSQGFGYEQYF. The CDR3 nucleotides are TGTGCCAGCAGCACCTCACAGGGATTTGGCTACGAGCAGTACTTC.

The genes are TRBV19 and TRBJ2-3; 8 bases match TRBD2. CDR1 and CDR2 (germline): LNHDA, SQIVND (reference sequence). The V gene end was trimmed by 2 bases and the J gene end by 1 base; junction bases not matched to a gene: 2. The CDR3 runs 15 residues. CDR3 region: CASSILAGGTDTQYF. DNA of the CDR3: TGTGCCAGTAGTATACTAGCGGGTGGCACAGATACGCAGTATTTT.

CDR3 sequence: CASSQGGTGGKGYTF. The CDR3 DNA is TGCGCCAGCAGCCAAGGTGGGACAGGGGGGAAAGGCTACACCTTC. The rearrangement joins TRBV4-1 to TRBJ1-2; TRBD1 aligns across 11 bases. V lost 1 base and J lost 8; bases outside the gene matches: 6. CDR3 size: 15 residues. The germline V gene has CDR1 MGHRA and CDR2 YSYEKL.

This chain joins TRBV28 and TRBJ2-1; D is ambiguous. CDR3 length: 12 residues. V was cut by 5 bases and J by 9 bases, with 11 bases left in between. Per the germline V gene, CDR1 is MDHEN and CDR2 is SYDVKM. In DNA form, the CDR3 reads TGTGCCAGCAGTATAAACTTTGTTGAGCAGTTCTTC. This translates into CASSINFVEQFF.

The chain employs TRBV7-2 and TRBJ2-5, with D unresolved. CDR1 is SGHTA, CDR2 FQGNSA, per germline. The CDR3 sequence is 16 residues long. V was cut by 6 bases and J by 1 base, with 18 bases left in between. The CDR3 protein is CASRGPLYRAQETQYF. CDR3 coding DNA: TGTGCCAGCAGGGGCCCCCTCTATCGTGCCCAAGAGACCCAGTACTTC.

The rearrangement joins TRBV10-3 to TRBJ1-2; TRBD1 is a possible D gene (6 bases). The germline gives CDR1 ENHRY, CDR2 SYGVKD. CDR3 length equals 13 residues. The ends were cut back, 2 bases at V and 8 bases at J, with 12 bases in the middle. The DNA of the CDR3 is TGTGCCATCAGTGAGGGGACAACGAGCGGCTACACCTTC. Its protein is CAISEGTTSGYTF.

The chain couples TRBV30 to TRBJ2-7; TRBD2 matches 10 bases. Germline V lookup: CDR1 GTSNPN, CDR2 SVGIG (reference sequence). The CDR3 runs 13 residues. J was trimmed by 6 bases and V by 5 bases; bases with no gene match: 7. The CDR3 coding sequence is TGTGCCTGGGCAGCCGGGACTAGCGCCGAGCAGTACTTC. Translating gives CAWAAGTSAEQYF.

CDR3 region: CASGGGVQFF. The CDR3 nucleotides are TGTGCCAGCGGCGGCGGTGTGCAGTTCTTC. The chain employs TRBV11-3 and TRBJ2-1; D not resolved. Trimming shortened V by 8 bases and J by 12 bases, and 11 bases separated the two germline ends. This CDR3 contains 10 residues. Germline lookup yields CDR1 SGHNT and CDR2 YENEEA.

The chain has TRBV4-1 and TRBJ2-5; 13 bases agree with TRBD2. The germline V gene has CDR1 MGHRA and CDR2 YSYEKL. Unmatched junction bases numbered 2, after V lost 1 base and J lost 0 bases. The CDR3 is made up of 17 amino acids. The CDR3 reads CASSQGTSGGYQETQYF. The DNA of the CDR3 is TGCGCCAGCAGCCAAGGGACTAGCGGGGGCTACCAAGAGACCCAGTACTTC.

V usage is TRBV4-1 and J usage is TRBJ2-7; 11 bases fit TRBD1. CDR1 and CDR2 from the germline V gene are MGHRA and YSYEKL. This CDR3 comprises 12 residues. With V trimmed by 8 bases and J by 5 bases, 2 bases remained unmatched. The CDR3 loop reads CASRDRGDEQYF. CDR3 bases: TGCGCCAGCCGGGACAGGGGGGACGAGCAGTACTTC.

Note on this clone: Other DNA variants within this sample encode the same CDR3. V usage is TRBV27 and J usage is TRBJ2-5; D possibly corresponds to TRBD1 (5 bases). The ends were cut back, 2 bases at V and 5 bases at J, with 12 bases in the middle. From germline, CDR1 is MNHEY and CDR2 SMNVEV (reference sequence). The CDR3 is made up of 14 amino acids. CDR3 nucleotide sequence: TGTGCCAGCAGTTTAAGACTCGCAGGGGAGACCCAGTACTTC. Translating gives CASSLRLAGETQYF.

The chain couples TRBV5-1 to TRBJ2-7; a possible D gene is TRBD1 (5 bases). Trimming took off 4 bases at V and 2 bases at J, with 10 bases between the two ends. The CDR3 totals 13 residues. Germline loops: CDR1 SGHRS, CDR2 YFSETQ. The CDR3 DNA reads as TGCGCCAGCAGCCTCCAACAGGCCTACGAGCAGTACTTC. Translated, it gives CASSLQQAYEQYF. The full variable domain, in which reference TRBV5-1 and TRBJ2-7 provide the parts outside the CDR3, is KAGVTQTPRYLIKTRGQQVTLSCSPISGHRSVSWYQQTPGQGLQFLFEYFSETQRNKGNFPGRFSGRQFSNSRSEMNVSTLELGDSALYLCASSLQQAYEQYFGPGTRLTVT.

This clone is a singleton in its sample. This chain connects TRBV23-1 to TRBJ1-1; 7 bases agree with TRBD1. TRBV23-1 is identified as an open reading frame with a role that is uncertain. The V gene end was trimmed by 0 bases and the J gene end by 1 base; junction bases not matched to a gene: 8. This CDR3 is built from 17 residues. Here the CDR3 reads CASSQSPQGDPNTEAFF. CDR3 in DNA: TGCGCCAGCAGTCAATCTCCCCAGGGGGATCCGAACACTGAAGCTTTCTTT.

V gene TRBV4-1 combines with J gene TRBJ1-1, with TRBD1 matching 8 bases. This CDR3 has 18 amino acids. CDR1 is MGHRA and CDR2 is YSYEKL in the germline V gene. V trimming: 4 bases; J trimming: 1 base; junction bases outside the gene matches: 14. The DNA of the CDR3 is TGCGCCAGCAGCCCAAACGGACAGGGCATTGGGTGGAACACTGAAGCTTTCTTT. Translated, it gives CASSPNGQGIGWNTEAFF.

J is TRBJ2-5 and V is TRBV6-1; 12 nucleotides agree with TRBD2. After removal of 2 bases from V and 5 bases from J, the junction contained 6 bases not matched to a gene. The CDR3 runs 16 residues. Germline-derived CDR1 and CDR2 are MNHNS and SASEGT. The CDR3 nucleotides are TGTGCCAGCAGTGAACTAGCGGGAGGGCCCCTGGAGACCCAGTACTTC. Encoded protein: CASSELAGGPLETQYF.

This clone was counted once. The CDR3: CATSSARPSSGNTIYF. Here the CDR3 DNA reads TGTGCCACCAGCAGCGCACGTCCTAGCTCTGGAAACACCATATATTTT. J is TRBJ1-3 and V is TRBV15; D is ambiguous. This CDR3 spans 16 amino acids. V was shortened by 3 bases and J by 0 bases, with 12 bases between the two germline ends. Germline CDR1 reads LNHNV; CDR2 reads YYDKDF (reference sequence).

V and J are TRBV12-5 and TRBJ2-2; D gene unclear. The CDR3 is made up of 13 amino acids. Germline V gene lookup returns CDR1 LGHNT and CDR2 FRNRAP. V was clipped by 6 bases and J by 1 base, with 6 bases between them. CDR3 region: CASGSGNTGELFF. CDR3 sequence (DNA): TGTGCTAGTGGATCAGGGAACACCGGGGAGCTGTTTTTT.